This TCR beta chain was sequenced during a study of cytomegalovirus exposure and HLA in healthy donors. The CDR3 has 17 amino acids. Germline values: CDR1 MDHEN, CDR2 SYDVKM. V dropped 7 bases and J dropped 3 bases, with 22 bases sitting between them. The PCR had 60 Vbeta and 13 Jbeta primers. Original handling: It was a later analysis that counted roughly 80 million unique TCR beta chains, of which some 12 million were shared. This table comes from immunoSEQ multiplex PCR, and its TCRdb copy is limited to in-frame clones, with some not included. The D gene and trimming were derived from the DNA, and the V and J assignments and clone size from that table. The sample has some 160,000 clones; about four fifths are singletons.

The sequence was obtained from a woman in her forties or fifties in good health and CMV-seronegative. The material sequenced was PBMCs. The chain links TRBV28 to TRBJ1-5, with a weak D call TRBD1 (5 bases). CDR3: CASMGEGRMRNNQPQHF. In nucleotides, the CDR3 is TGTGCCAGCATGGGGGAGGGACGGATGAGGAACAATCAGCCCCAGCATTTT.